Below are 16 T cell receptor beta chains sequenced from a single sample in a study of cytomegalovirus exposure and HLA in healthy donors. 13 Jbeta primers and 60 Vbeta primers were used for the PCR. Assay: immunoSEQ multiplex PCR; the TCRdb copy retains only in-frame clones and omits some. Here the sample spans around 80,000 clones, approximately 67% being singletons. The specimen sequenced was PBMCs. The receptors derive from a male donor in good health and CMV-seropositive.

The rearrangement joins TRBV5-1 to TRBJ2-7, with D perhaps TRBD2 (5 bases). V gave up 4 bases and J gave up 0 bases, with 17 bases separating them. CDR1 is SGHRS, CDR2 YFSETQ, per germline. The CDR3 totals 16 residues. The CDR3 region is CASSRGWGSSSYEQYF. The CDR3, as DNA: TGCGCCAGCAGCCGGGGTTGGGGATCTAGCTCCTACGAGCAGTACTTC.

The chain carries TRBV7-8 and TRBJ1-5; 7 nucleotides agree with TRBD1. The ends lost 6 bases at V and 0 bases at J; junction bases unmatched: 5. The CDR3 runs 15 residues. In germline, CDR1 is SGHVS, CDR2 FQNEAQ. CDR3 nucleotides: TGTGCCAGCAGAGGGACAGCTGATAGCAATCAGCCCCAGCATTTT. This codes for CASRGTADSNQPQHF.

The chain combines TRBV15 with TRBJ1-2; 7 bases are shared with TRBD1. Per the germline V gene, CDR1 is LNHNV and CDR2 is YYDKDF (reference sequence). This CDR3 comprises 14 residues. The J segment lost 5 bases and the V segment lost 5 bases, leaving 8 bases of the junction unmatched. The CDR3: CATSLDRAGYGYTF. The CDR3 DNA sequence: TGTGCCACCAGCCTCGACAGGGCGGGGTATGGCTACACCTTC. Using reference TRBV15 and TRBJ1-2 for the parts outside the CDR3, the full variable domain is DAMVIQNPRYQVTQFGKPVTLSCSQTLNHNVMYWYQQKSSQAPKLLFHYYDKDFNNEADTPDNFQSRRPNTSFCFLDIRSPGLGDTAMYLCATSLDRAGYGYTFGSGTRLTVV.

A word on this clone: Other DNA sequences in this sample translate to the same CDR3. The chain employs TRBV2 and TRBJ2-2; no reliable D call. CDR1 is SNHLY and CDR2 is FYNNEI in the germline V gene. The CDR3 has 11 amino acids. V was trimmed by 2 bases and J by 13 bases, leaving 8 bases between them. Written as DNA, the CDR3 is TGTGCCAGCAGTGAACTCCGGGTGCTGTTTTTT. Translation: CASSELRVLFF.

This clone was recorded a few times. The genes are TRBV28 and TRBJ1-2, with D unresolved. Trimming pared 7 bases from V and 3 bases from J, leaving 18 bases between. CDR1 is MDHEN and CDR2 is SYDVKM in the germline V gene. CDR3 length equals 15 residues. CDR3 bases: TGTGCCAGCAACCCCCCCGGGAAGGCTCACTATGGCTACACCTTC. Amino acid sequence: CASNPPGKAHYGYTF.

The table lists this clone with a count of one. The gene calls are TRBV5-6 and TRBJ1-6; 7 bases are a match to TRBD1. The CDR3 is 14 amino acids. V trimming: 4 bases; J trimming: 12 bases; junction bases outside the gene matches: 10. Germline CDR1 and CDR2: SGHDT and YYEEEE. CDR3 in DNA: TGTGCCAGCAGCGAAACAGGGGATTACGGACCCCTCCACTTT. It yields the protein CASSETGDYGPLHF.

The CDR3: CASSKGDRGRSPLHF. The CDR3 DNA sequence: TGTGCCAGCAGCAAAGGGGACAGGGGGCGTTCACCCCTCCACTTT. V usage is TRBV21-1 and J usage is TRBJ1-6; the DNA was not used to check the table's D call, TRBD1. TRBV21-1 is given as a pseudogene. The CDR3 loop spans 15 amino acids.

The J gene is TRBJ2-1, the V gene TRBV29-1; possibly TRBD1 for D (6 bases). Per the germline V gene, CDR1 is SQVTM and CDR2 is ANQGSEA. The CDR3 contains 12 residues. V dropped 1 base and J dropped 6 bases, with 7 bases sitting between them. This CDR3 is CSVEATGNEQFF. The CDR3 DNA sequence: TGCAGCGTTGAAGCGACAGGCAATGAGCAGTTCTTC.

This rearrangement joins TRBV9 to TRBJ2-3; D remains ambiguous. Germline V CDR1 and CDR2: SGDLS, YYNGEE. Between the trimmed V and J ends, which lost 0 bases and 4 bases, there was a span of 6 bases. The CDR3 length is 13 residues. The CDR3 loop is CASSVAFPDTQYF. The DNA of the CDR3 is TGTGCCAGCAGCGTAGCTTTTCCAGATACGCAGTATTTT.

The chain couples TRBV9 to TRBJ1-2; no clear D gene. V was shortened by 0 bases and J by 0 bases, with 9 bases between the two germline ends. The CDR3 is made up of 15 amino acids. Germline lookup yields CDR1 SGDLS and CDR2 YYNGEE. The CDR3 region has the DNA TGTGCCAGCAGCGTAGATGCGTACTCTAACTATGGCTACACCTTC. The encoded protein is CASSVDAYSNYGYTF.

V is TRBV18 and J is TRBJ2-5; 8 bases fit TRBD1. CDR1 is KGHSH and CDR2 is LQKENI in the germline V gene. There are 15 residues in the CDR3. The V gene end was trimmed by 1 base and the J gene end by 4 bases; junction bases not matched to a gene: 5. The CDR3 loop is CASSPQQGGGETQYF. The DNA of the CDR3 is TGTGCCAGCTCACCACAACAGGGGGGAGGAGAGACCCAGTACTTC.

The chain joins TRBV2 to TRBJ1-5; D may be TRBD1 (6 bases). The CDR3 contains 12 residues. Trimming took off 6 bases at V and 11 bases at J, with 14 bases between the two ends. Germline CDR1 is SNHLY and CDR2 is FYNNEI. CDR3 nucleotides: TGTGCCAGCAGCACAGGGCCAGGGGCCCAGCATTTT. It is translated as CASSTGPGAQHF. Combining the CDR3 with reference TRBV2 and TRBJ1-5 gives the whole variable domain EPEVTQTPSHQVTQMGQEVILRCVPISNHLYFYWYRQILGQKVEFLVSFYNNEISEKSEIFDDQFSVERPDGSNFTLKIRSTKLEDSAMYFCASSTGPGAQHFGDGTRLSIL.

This chain uses TRBV6-5 with TRBJ2-1, with D maybe TRBD1 (6 bases). V was shortened by 0 bases and J by 6 bases, with 12 bases between the two germline ends. Germline-derived CDR1 and CDR2 are MNHEY and SVGAGI. The CDR3 is 15 amino acids. The CDR3 DNA reads as TGTGCCAGCAGTTACTCAACAGGGCGGAGCAATGAGCAGTTCTTC. Protein sequence: CASSYSTGRSNEQFF.

The chain uses TRBV5-6 and TRBJ2-1; the D gene is possibly TRBD1 (6 bases). Germline-derived CDR1 and CDR2 are SGHDT and YYEEEE. Trimming left V 4 bases short and J 2 bases short, with 13 bases between. CDR3 length: 15 amino acids. The CDR3 here is CASSPPQGAYNEQFF. The CDR3 DNA is TGTGCCAGCAGCCCCCCACAGGGAGCCTACAATGAGCAGTTCTTC. The entire variable domain, with the rest obtained from reference TRBV5-6 and TRBJ2-1, is as follows: DAGVTQSPTHLIKTRGQQVTLRCSPKSGHDTVSWYQQALGQGPQFIFQYYEEEERQRGNFPDRFSGHQFPNYSSELNVNALLLGDSALYLCASSPPQGAYNEQFFGPGTRLTVL.

The V gene is TRBV28, the J gene TRBJ1-4; D is unclear. From germline, CDR1 is MDHEN and CDR2 SYDVKM. V lost 1 base to trimming and J lost 5 bases, with 5 bases between them. The CDR3 spans 13 residues. The CDR3 DNA follows: TGTGCCAGCAGTTTATTATCCAATGAAAAACTGTTTTTT. Residues: CASSLLSNEKLFF.

Here the CDR3 reads CASSVAGGGAGETQYF. CDR3 bases: TGTGCCAGCAGCGTAGCGGGCGGGGGGGCTGGGGAGACCCAGTACTTC. The V call is TRBV9, the J call TRBJ2-5; 9 nucleotides agree with TRBD2. Unmatched junction bases numbered 8, after V lost 0 bases and J lost 5 bases. CDR1 SGDLS and CDR2 YYNGEE come from the germline V gene. The CDR3 length is 16 residues.